These 24 T cell receptor beta chains share one sample of origin, sequenced in a study of CD8+ T cells in alopecia areata. It was cDNA, reverse transcribed from extracted RNA, that served as the sequencing template. Libraries were prepared by immunoSEQ multiplex PCR; TCRdb keeps only in-frame clonotypes and omits some of them. The sample consists of around 120,000 clones, more than 30% of them appearing once. Sequencing used CD4+ T cells sorted from blood. The receptors stem from a human donor with alopecia areata.

This clone was seen only a few times. The chain links TRBV29-1 to TRBJ1-2; 11 nucleotides line up with TRBD1. This CDR3 comprises 13 residues. V trimming: 7 bases; J trimming: 3 bases; junction bases outside the gene matches: 4. Looked up from germline, CDR1 is SQVTM and CDR2 is ANQGSEA. The CDR3 DNA reads TGCAGCGCGGGGGACAGGGGGGACTATGGCTACACCTTC. It translates to CSAGDRGDYGYTF.

The V gene is TRBV4-2, the J gene TRBJ1-2; a weak D match, TRBD1 (6 bases). This CDR3 is 14 amino acids long. The V and J ends lost 1 base and 8 bases respectively, with 14 bases between them. Germline CDR1 and CDR2: LGHNA and YNFKEQ. This chain's CDR3 is CASSQGLEGEGYTF. CDR3 DNA: TGTGCCAGCAGCCAAGGCTTGGAGGGGGAAGGCTACACCTTC.

V usage is TRBV29-1 and J usage is TRBJ1-1; D gene unclear. Germline V CDR1 and CDR2: SQVTM, ANQGSEA. The CDR3 is made up of 10 amino acids. The V and J ends lost 4 bases and 12 bases respectively, with 12 bases between them. The CDR3 spells CSVVDFGTFF. CDR3 in DNA: TGCAGCGTTGTCGACTTTGGAACTTTCTTT.

A note on this clone: Distinct nucleotide sequences in the sample also encode this CDR3. This rearrangement joins TRBV29-1 to TRBJ2-5; D tentatively fits TRBD1 or TRBD2 (5 bases each). V lost 6 bases and J lost 2, with 13 bases in between. CDR1 and CDR2 from the germline V gene are SQVTM and ANQGSEA. The CDR3 runs 13 residues. The CDR3 loop is CSVERDVQETQYF. The CDR3 DNA follows: TGCAGCGTCGAGAGGGACGTGCAAGAGACCCAGTACTTC.

The chain uses TRBV7-9 and TRBJ2-7; D remains unclear. V lost 5 bases and J 5 bases, leaving 13 bases between the germline ends. Germline CDR1 SEHNR, CDR2 FQNEAQ (reference sequence). The CDR3 contains 13 residues. The CDR3 reads CASSRGARDEQYF. DNA for the CDR3: TGTGCCAGCAGCCGTGGTGCACGGGACGAGCAGTACTTC.

There are a few counts of this clone. The rearrangement joins TRBV11-2 to TRBJ1-1; TRBD1 is a possible D gene (6 bases). The CDR3 covers 13 residues. Germline V gene sequence: CDR1 SGHAT, CDR2 FQNNGV. V was cut by 3 bases and J by 3 bases, with 8 bases left in between. CDR3 in amino acids: CASSFKGDTEAFF. Here the CDR3 DNA reads TGTGCCAGCAGCTTCAAGGGGGACACTGAAGCTTTCTTT.

V usage is TRBV4-3 and J usage is TRBJ1-2, with unresolved D. V gave up 5 bases and J gave up 0 bases, with 10 bases separating them. The CDR3 covers 14 residues. CDR1 and CDR2 from the germline V gene are LGHNA and YSLEER. This CDR3 reads CASSMAATNYGYTF. CDR3 nucleotides: TGCGCCAGCAGCATGGCAGCAACTAACTATGGCTACACCTTC.

The chain couples TRBV30 to TRBJ1-1; no firm D call. The CDR3 length is 12 residues. Germline V lookup: CDR1 GTSNPN, CDR2 SVGIG (reference sequence). V shed 6 bases and J shed 1 base, with 9 bases lying between them. For the CDR3, the DNA is TGTGCCTGTGATCGAAAGAACACTGAAGCTTTCTTT. Translated, it gives CACDRKNTEAFF.

The chain recombines TRBV23-1 with TRBJ1-1; D unclear. TRBV23-1 is reported as an ORF; its role is uncertain. Trimming removed 3 bases from V and 1 base from J, with 12 bases in between. The CDR3 sequence is 15 residues long. In DNA form, the CDR3 reads TGCGCCAGCAGTCACAGTACAGTAAAGAACACTGAAGCTTTCTTT. It specifies CASSHSTVKNTEAFF.

In this sample, this clone turned up once. This rearrangement joins TRBV13 to TRBJ1-6; a possible D gene is TRBD1 (5 bases). Germline lookup yields CDR1 PRHDT and CDR2 FYEKMQ (reference sequence). Trimming took 6 bases from V and 10 from J, leaving 19 bases between them. The CDR3 consists of 15 residues. The CDR3 reads CASRATWGVGSPLHF. CDR3 DNA: TGTGCCAGCAGGGCGACGTGGGGCGTAGGATCACCCCTCCACTTT. The variable domain in full, with the rest retrieved from reference TRBV13 and TRBJ1-6, is AAGVIQSPRHLIKEKRETATLKCYPIPRHDTVYWYQQGPGQDPQFLISFYEKMQSDKGSIPDRFSAQQFSDYHSELNMSSLELGDSALYFCASRATWGVGSPLHFGNGTRLTVT.

The chain uses TRBV4-2 and TRBJ2-7, with 8 bases that match TRBD2. Germline trimming cut 3 bases from V and 3 bases from J; bases unmatched to any gene: 7. Per the germline V gene, CDR1 is LGHNA and CDR2 is YNFKEQ. The CDR3 loop spans 15 amino acids. CDR3: CASSQASGSIYEQYF. As DNA, the CDR3 is TGTGCCAGCAGCCAGGCAAGCGGGAGCATCTACGAGCAGTACTTC.

This clone has just a few counts. The rearrangement links TRBV18 to TRBJ2-1, with TRBD1 identical over 7 bases. J was trimmed by 7 bases and V by 2 bases; bases with no gene match: 8. The CDR3 covers 15 residues. Germline CDR1 is KGHSH and CDR2 is LQKENI. CDR3 bases: TGTGCCAGCTCACCATTGGGACAGACGTCTAATGAGCAGTTCTTC. Encoded protein: CASSPLGQTSNEQFF.

The rearrangement uses TRBV29-1 and TRBJ2-7; 8 positions match TRBD1. This CDR3 comprises 14 residues. CDR1 is SQVTM and CDR2 is ANQGSEA in the germline V gene. V dropped 6 bases and J dropped 1; count of bases not matched to a gene: 8. In DNA form, the CDR3 reads TGCAGCGTCGGACAGGGATCGGTGTCCTACGAGCAGTACTTC. Translation: CSVGQGSVSYEQYF.

The chain joins TRBV30 to TRBJ1-2; unclear D gene. Trimming pared 2 bases from V and 9 bases from J, leaving 7 bases between. This CDR3 contains 10 residues. Germline V gene data show CDR1 as GTSNPN and CDR2 as SVGIG (reference sequence). DNA of the CDR3: TGTGCCTGGAGTACATCCCGCTACACCTTC. This sequence encodes CAWSTSRYTF.

V is TRBV27 and J is TRBJ2-3; TRBD2 is a possible D gene (5 bases). The ends were cut back, 0 bases at V and 2 bases at J, with 9 bases in the middle. The CDR3 is made up of 15 amino acids. CDR1 MNHEY and CDR2 SMNVEV come from the germline V gene (reference sequence). Here the CDR3 reads CASSLSDSTTDTQYF. The DNA of the CDR3 is TGTGCCAGCAGTTTATCGGACTCTACCACAGATACGCAGTATTTT.

V usage is TRBV28 and J usage is TRBJ1-6, with D hard to call. Germline-derived CDR1 and CDR2 are MDHEN and SYDVKM. V lost 6 bases and J lost 6, with 6 bases in between. The CDR3 spans 12 residues. The DNA of the CDR3 is TGTGCCAGCAGCAGAGGTAATTCACCCCTCCACTTT. Translation: CASSRGNSPLHF.

J is TRBJ2-7 and V is TRBV29-1; 8 bases fit TRBD1. The CDR3 is made up of 12 amino acids. V gave up 5 bases and J gave up 9 bases; unmatched junction bases: 9. The V gene's germline CDR1 is SQVTM and CDR2 ANQGSEA. CDR3 sequence reads: CSVTKDRAGQYF. The CDR3, as DNA: TGCAGCGTTACTAAGGACAGGGCCGGGCAGTACTTC.

J is TRBJ1-1 and V is TRBV29-1; tentative D call: TRBD1 (6 bases). This CDR3 is built from 12 residues. Trimming stripped 6 bases from V and 5 bases from J, with 13 bases between. Germline-derived CDR1 and CDR2 are SQVTM and ANQGSEA. The CDR3 sequence: CSVMGARTEAFF. The CDR3 DNA reads as TGCAGCGTGATGGGGGCGAGGACTGAAGCTTTCTTT.

This clone occurred a few times. The chain recombines TRBV5-1 with TRBJ2-1; 12 bases are a match to TRBD2. CDR1 and CDR2 from the germline V gene are SGHRS and YFSETQ. Trimming cost V 1 base and J 8 bases; bases outside gene matches: 4. The CDR3 has 15 amino acids. CDR3: CASSLTTSGSHEQFF. CDR3 DNA: TGCGCCAGCAGCTTGACGACTAGCGGGAGCCATGAGCAGTTCTTC.

The V gene is TRBV7-9, the J gene TRBJ2-1, with D maybe TRBD1 (7 bases). Trimming cost V 4 bases and J 5 bases, with 21 bases left between them. The CDR3 runs 17 residues. CDR1 and CDR2 from the germline V gene are SEHNR and FQNEAQ (reference sequence). In nucleotides, the CDR3 is TGTGCCAGCAGCTCAGGGGGACCGGGACTTCCTCACAATGAGCAGTTCTTC. This codes for CASSSGGPGLPHNEQFF. Using reference TRBV7-9 and TRBJ2-1 for the parts outside the CDR3, the full variable domain is DTGVSQNPRHKITKRGQNVTFRCDPISEHNRLYWYRQTLGQGPEFLTYFQNEAQLEKSRLLSDRFSAERPKGSFSTLEIQRTEQGDSAMYLCASSSGGPGLPHNEQFFGPGTRLTVL.

The chain recombines TRBV11-2 with TRBJ2-7; TRBD1 might be the D (6 bases). The germline V and J ends were trimmed by 8 bases and 3 bases, with 26 bases remaining between them. The CDR3 is made up of 17 amino acids. CDR1 and CDR2 (germline): SGHAT, FQNNGV. The DNA of the CDR3 is TGTGCCAGCCGATACGAGGGGGTCCCCGGGGCCTTCTACGAGCAGTACTTC. Translated, it gives CASRYEGVPGAFYEQYF.

The chain has TRBV28 and TRBJ1-2; tentative D call: TRBD1 (5 bases). V was clipped by 6 bases and J by 7 bases, with 15 bases between them. CDR3 length: 13 amino acids. CDR1 and CDR2 from the germline V gene are MDHEN and SYDVKM. CDR3 sequence (DNA): TGTGCCAGCAGCGTGGAAGGTGGGGGTGGCTACACCTTC. Its translation: CASSVEGGGGYTF.

The chain couples TRBV30 to TRBJ1-1, with D tentatively TRBD1 (6 bases). CDR1 GTSNPN and CDR2 SVGIG come from the germline V gene (reference sequence). CDR3 length: 15 amino acids. V was cut by 0 bases and J by 4 bases, with 15 bases left in between. This CDR3 reads CAWSVLGQGTTEAFF. CDR3 bases: TGTGCCTGGAGTGTACTTGGGCAGGGGACCACTGAAGCTTTCTTT.

This clone has only one observation. The V call is TRBV6-5, the J call TRBJ1-2, with 7 bases matching TRBD1. The V gene's germline CDR1 is MNHEY and CDR2 SVGAGI. This CDR3 is 16 amino acids long. The V gene end was trimmed by 4 bases and the J gene end by 2 bases; junction bases not matched to a gene: 10. The CDR3 loop reads CASSLNWDSGNYGYTF. The CDR3 bases are TGTGCCAGCAGTTTGAATTGGGACAGTGGGAACTATGGCTACACCTTC.